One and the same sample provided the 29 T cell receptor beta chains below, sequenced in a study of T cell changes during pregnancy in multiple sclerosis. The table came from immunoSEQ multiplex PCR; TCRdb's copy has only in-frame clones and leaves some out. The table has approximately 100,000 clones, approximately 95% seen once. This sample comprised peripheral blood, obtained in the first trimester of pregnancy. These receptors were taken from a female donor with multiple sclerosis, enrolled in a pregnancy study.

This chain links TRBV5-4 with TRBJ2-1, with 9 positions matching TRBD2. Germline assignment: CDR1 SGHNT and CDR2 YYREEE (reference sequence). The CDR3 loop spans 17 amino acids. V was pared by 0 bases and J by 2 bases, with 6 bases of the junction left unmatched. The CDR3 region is CASSLAGLAGTYNEQFF. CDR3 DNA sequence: TGTGCCAGCAGCTTGGCCGGGCTAGCGGGGACCTACAATGAGCAGTTCTTC.

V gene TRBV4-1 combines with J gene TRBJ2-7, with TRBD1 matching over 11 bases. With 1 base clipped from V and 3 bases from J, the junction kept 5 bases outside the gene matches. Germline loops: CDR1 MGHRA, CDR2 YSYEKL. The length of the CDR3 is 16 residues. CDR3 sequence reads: CASSQVVGQGVYEQYF. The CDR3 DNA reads TGCGCCAGCAGCCAAGTAGTGGGACAGGGGGTCTACGAGCAGTACTTC.

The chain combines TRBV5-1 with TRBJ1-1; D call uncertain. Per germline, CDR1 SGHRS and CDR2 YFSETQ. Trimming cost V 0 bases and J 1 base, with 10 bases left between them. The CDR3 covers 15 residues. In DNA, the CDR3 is TGCGCCAGCAGCTTGGGTAGACTGACGAACACTGAAGCTTTCTTT. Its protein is CASSLGRLTNTEAFF.

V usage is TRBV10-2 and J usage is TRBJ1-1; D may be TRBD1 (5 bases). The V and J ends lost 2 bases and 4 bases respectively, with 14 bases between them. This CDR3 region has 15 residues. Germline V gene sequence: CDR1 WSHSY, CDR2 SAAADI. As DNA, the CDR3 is TGCGCCAGCAGTGAGCGTTTATTGGGGCCCACTGAAGCTTTCTTT. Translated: CASSERLLGPTEAFF.

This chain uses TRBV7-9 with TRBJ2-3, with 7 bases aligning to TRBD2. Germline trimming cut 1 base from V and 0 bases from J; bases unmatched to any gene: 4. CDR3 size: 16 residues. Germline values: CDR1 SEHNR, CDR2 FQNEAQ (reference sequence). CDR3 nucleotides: TGTGCCAGCAGCTTAGGGCGGGGGAGGAGCACAGATACGCAGTATTTT. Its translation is CASSLGRGRSTDTQYF. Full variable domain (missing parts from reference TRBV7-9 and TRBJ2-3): DTGVSQNPRHKITKRGQNVTFRCDPISEHNRLYWYRQTLGQGPEFLTYFQNEAQLEKSRLLSDRFSAERPKGSFSTLEIQRTEQGDSAMYLCASSLGRGRSTDTQYFGPGTRLTVL.

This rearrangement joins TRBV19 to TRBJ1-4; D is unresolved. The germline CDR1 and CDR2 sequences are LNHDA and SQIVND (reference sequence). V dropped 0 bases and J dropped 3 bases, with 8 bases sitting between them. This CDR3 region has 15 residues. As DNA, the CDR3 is TGTGCCAGTAGTATAGACAGTTCAGCTAATGAAAAACTGTTTTTT. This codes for CASSIDSSANEKLFF. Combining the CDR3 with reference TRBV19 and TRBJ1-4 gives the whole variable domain DGGITQSPKYLFRKEGQNVTLSCEQNLNHDAMYWYRQDPGQGLRLIYYSQIVNDFQKGDIAEGYSVSREKKESFPLTVTSAQKNPTAFYLCASSIDSSANEKLFFGSGTQLSVL.

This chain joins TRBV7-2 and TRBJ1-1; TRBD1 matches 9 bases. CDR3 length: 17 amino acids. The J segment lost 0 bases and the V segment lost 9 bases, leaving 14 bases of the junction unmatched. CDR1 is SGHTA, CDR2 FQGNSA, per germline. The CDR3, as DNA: TGTGCCAGAGGGACAGGGCAGAGATGGTCCATGAACACTGAAGCTTTCTTT. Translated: CARGTGQRWSMNTEAFF.

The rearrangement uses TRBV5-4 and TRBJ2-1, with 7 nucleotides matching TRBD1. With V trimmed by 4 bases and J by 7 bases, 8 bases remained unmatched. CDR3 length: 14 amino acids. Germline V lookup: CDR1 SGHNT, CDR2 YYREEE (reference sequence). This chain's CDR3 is CASSDRQGGNEQFF. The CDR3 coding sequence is TGTGCCAGCAGCGACCGACAGGGCGGGAATGAGCAGTTCTTC.

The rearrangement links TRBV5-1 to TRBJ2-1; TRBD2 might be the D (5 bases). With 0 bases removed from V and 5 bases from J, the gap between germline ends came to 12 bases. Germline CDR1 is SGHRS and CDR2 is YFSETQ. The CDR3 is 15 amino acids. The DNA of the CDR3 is TGCGCCAGCAGCTTGGCGGGCTCCGGGGACAATGAGCAGTTCTTC. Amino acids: CASSLAGSGDNEQFF.

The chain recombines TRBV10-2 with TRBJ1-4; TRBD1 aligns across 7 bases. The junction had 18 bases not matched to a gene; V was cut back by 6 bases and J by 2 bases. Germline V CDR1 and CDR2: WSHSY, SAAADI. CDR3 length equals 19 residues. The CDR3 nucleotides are TGCGCCAGCAGGTCCCCCCTTCGAGAGGGGGCGCTTACTAATGAAAAACTGTTTTTT. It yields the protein CASRSPLREGALTNEKLFF.

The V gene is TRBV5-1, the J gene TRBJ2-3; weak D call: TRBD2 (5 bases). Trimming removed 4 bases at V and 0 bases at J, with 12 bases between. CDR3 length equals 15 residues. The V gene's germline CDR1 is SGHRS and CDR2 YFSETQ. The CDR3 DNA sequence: TGCGCCAGCAGCCTCTGGTGGACTAGCACAGATACGCAGTATTTT. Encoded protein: CASSLWWTSTDTQYF. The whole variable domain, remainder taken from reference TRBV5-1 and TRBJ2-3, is KAGVTQTPRYLIKTRGQQVTLSCSPISGHRSVSWYQQTPGQGLQFLFEYFSETQRNKGNFPGRFSGRQFSNSRSEMNVSTLELGDSALYLCASSLWWTSTDTQYFGPGTRLTVL.

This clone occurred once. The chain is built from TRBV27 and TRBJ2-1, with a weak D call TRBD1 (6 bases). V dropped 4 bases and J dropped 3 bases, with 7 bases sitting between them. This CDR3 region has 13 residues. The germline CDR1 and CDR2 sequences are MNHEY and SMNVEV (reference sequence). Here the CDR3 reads CASSWTVYNEQFF. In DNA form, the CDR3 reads TGTGCCAGCAGTTGGACAGTCTACAATGAGCAGTTCTTC.

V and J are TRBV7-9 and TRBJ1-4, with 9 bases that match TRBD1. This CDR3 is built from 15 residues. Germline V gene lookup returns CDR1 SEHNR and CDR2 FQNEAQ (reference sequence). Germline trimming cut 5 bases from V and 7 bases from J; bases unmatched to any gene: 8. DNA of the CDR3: TGTGCCAGCAGCACTGGACAGGGGATGTTTGAAAAACTGTTTTTT. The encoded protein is CASSTGQGMFEKLFF.

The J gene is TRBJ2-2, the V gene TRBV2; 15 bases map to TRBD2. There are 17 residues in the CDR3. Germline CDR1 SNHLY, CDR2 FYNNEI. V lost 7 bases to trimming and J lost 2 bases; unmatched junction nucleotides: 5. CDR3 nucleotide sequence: TGTGCCAGCACCGGGACTAGCGGGGGGACAAACACCGGGGAGCTGTTTTTT. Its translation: CASTGTSGGTNTGELFF.

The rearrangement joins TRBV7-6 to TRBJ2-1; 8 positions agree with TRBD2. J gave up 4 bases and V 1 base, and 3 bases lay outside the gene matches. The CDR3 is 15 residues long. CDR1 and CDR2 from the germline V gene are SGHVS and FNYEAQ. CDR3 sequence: CASSLVSGGYNEQFF. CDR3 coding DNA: TGTGCCAGCAGCTTAGTAAGCGGGGGATACAATGAGCAGTTCTTC.

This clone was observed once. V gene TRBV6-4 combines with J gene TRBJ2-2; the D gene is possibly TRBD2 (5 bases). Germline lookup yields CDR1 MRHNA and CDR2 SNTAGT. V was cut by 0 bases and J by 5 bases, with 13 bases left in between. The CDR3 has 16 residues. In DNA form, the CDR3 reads TGTGCCAGCAGTGACTCGATGGGGAGTGGGACCGGGGAGCTGTTTTTT. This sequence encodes CASSDSMGSGTGELFF.

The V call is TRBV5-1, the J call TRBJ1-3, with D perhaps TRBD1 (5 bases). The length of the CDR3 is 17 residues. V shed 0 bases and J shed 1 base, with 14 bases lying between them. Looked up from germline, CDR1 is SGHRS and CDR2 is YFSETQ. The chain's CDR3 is CASSLAEQEYSGNTIYF. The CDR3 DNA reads TGCGCCAGCAGCTTGGCTGAACAGGAGTATTCTGGAAACACCATATATTTT.

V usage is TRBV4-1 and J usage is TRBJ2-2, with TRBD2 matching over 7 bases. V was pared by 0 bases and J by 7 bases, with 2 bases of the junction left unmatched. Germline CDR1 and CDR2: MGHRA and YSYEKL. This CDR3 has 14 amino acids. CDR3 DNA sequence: TGCGCCAGCAGCCAAGAGCGGGGGTACGGGGAGCTGTTTTTT. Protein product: CASSQERGYGELFF.

For the CDR3, the DNA is TGTGCCAGCAGTGACACTAGCGGCACAGATACGCAGTATTTT. Its protein product is CASSDTSGTDTQYF. The chain uses TRBV6-4 and TRBJ2-3; 7 bases map to TRBD2. After removal of 2 bases from V and 1 base from J, the junction contained 0 bases not matched to a gene. The germline gives CDR1 MRHNA, CDR2 SNTAGT. This CDR3 comprises 14 residues.

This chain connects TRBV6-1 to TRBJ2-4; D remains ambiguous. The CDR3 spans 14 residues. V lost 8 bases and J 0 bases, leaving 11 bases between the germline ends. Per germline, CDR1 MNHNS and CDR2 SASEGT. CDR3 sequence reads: CASAELLAKNIQYF. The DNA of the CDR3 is TGTGCCAGCGCGGAGCTTCTAGCCAAAAACATTCAGTACTTC.

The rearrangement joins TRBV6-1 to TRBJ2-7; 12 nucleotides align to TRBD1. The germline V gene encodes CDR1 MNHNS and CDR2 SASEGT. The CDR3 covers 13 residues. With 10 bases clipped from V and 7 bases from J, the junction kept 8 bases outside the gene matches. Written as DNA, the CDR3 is TGTGCCACCCCGGGACAGGGGGCCTGGGAGCAGTACTTC. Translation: CATPGQGAWEQYF.

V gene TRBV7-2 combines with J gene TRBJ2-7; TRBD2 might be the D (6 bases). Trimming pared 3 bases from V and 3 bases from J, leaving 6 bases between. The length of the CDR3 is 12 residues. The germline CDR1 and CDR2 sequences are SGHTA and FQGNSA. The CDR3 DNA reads TGTGCCAGCAGCTTGACTAGCTACGAGCAGTACTTC. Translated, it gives CASSLTSYEQYF.

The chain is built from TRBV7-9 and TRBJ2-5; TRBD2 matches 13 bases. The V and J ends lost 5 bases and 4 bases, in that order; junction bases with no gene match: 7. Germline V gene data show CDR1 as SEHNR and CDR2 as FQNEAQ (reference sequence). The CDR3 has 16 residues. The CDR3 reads CASSGPRTSGGETQYF. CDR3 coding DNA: TGTGCCAGCAGCGGCCCCCGGACTAGCGGGGGAGAGACCCAGTACTTC.

CDR3 DNA sequence: TGTGCCACCAGCAGGGACCCGTGGGGGGGGATGGAGACCCAGTACTTC. Translating gives CATSRDPWGGMETQYF. V and J are TRBV15 and TRBJ2-5, with 7 bases lining up with TRBD2. This CDR3 spans 16 amino acids. V gave up 3 bases and J gave up 5 bases; unmatched junction bases: 12. Germline lookup yields CDR1 LNHNV and CDR2 YYDKDF (reference sequence).

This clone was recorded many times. The CDR3 nucleotides are TGTGCCAGCAGCCCGGCCGGGGGGTCCTACGAGCAGTACTTC. Its translation is CASSPAGGSYEQYF. The genes are TRBV6-5 and TRBJ2-7; 7 positions match TRBD2. Germline V gives CDR1 MNHEY, CDR2 SVGAGI. Trimming cost V 6 bases and J 1 base; bases outside gene matches: 6. The length of the CDR3 is 14 residues.

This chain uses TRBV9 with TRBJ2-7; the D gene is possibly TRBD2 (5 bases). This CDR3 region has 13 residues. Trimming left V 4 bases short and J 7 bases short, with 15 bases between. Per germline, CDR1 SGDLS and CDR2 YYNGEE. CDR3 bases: TGTGCCAGCAGCTCCTCGTTCGAGGGTGAGCAGTACTTC. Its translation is CASSSSFEGEQYF. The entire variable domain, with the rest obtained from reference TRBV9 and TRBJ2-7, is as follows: DSGVTQTPKHLITATGQRVTLRCSPRSGDLSVYWYQQSLDQGLQFLIQYYNGEERAKGNILERFSAQQFPDLHSELNLSSLELGDSALYFCASSSSFEGEQYFGPGTRLTVT.

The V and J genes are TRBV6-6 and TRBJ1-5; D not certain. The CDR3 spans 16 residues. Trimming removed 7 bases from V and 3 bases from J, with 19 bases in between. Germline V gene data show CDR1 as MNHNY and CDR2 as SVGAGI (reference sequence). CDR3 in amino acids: CASTESGERDNQPQHF. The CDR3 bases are TGTGCCAGCACAGAATCAGGTGAACGTGACAATCAGCCCCAGCATTTT.

CDR3 sequence: CASSGTSGGFLTGELFF. The CDR3 DNA sequence: TGTGCCAGCAGCGGGACTAGCGGGGGCTTTCTCACCGGGGAGCTGTTTTTT. This sequence joins TRBV2 and TRBJ2-2; 14 bases fit TRBD2. The CDR3 is made up of 17 amino acids. Germline CDR1 reads SNHLY; CDR2 reads FYNNEI. The V and J ends lost 6 bases and 4 bases, in that order; junction bases with no gene match: 7.

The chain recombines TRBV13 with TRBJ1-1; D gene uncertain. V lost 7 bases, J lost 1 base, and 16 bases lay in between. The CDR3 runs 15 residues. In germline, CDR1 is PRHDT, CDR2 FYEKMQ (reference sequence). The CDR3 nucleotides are TGTGCCAGCACCCCTGTTATGACTGCGAACACTGAAGCTTTCTTT. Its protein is CASTPVMTANTEAFF.